This TCR beta chain stems from a study of cytomegalovirus exposure and HLA in healthy donors. The PCR used 60 Vbeta and 13 Jbeta primers. Data came from immunoSEQ multiplex PCR; TCRdb stores just in-frame clones and leaves some out. Counted here are approximately 150,000 clones, roughly 80% occurring once; the ten biggest clones make up around 7.7%. Unmatched junction bases numbered 1, after V lost 4 bases and J lost 0 bases. Germline assignment: CDR1 MNHEY and CDR2 SVGAGI. The CDR3 runs 15 residues. Study observations and caveats: Later work showed greater clonal expansion in HLA-associated TCR beta chains than in equally common others. In a later analysis, at a false discovery rate of 0.05, approximately 15,000 TCR beta sequences matched HLA alleles.

Donors showed nominal health when sampled, although they likely had unrecorded immune exposures. To note about this clone: Antigen unknown.

This sequence joins TRBV6-5 and TRBJ2-2; 8 bases fit TRBD1. The sample consisted of PBMCs. This TCR came from a woman between 25 and 40 years old in good health and CMV-seropositive. CDR3 loop: CASSSTGANTGELFF. Here the CDR3 DNA reads TGTGCCAGCAGTTCGACAGGGGCGAACACCGGGGAGCTGTTTTTT.